The 27 T cell receptor beta chains listed next were all sequenced from one sample in a study of blood T cells in healthy people across ages (dated by TCRdb to the mid-2010s). The receptor library was made with 5' RACE. The instrument was an Illumina HiSeq 2500. A second about 6 to 11 cycle PCR used a sample-barcoded 5' primer and a J-beta primer mix. TCRdb's own reprocessing of the public reads used fastp at Q25 and MiXCR and kept productive beta chains. When rows share a CDR3 protein, they turn into one entry using the most common DNA and genes. In all, the sample holds 650,000 to 950,000 distinct CDR3 sequences, and under 55% of those were seen once. The ten top clones hold 15% to 25% of the sample. The sequenced material came from blood. The receptors were sampled from a man aged 55 to 70 in good health.

The chain is built from TRBV14 and TRBJ1-6, with D unresolved. Germline V gives CDR1 SGHDN, CDR2 FVKESK. The CDR3 is made up of 12 amino acids. The V end lost 1 base, the J end lost 9 bases, and 4 bases lay between the germline ends. CDR3 sequence (DNA): TGTGCCAGCAGCCAAGTGACTTCACCCCTCCACTTT. Translated: CASSQVTSPLHF.

V usage is TRBV12-3 or TRBV12-4 and J usage is TRBJ1-6, with D tentatively TRBD1 (5 bases). CDR3 length equals 15 residues. The V end was cut by 6 bases, the J end by 8 bases, with 17 bases between. The CDR3 DNA follows: TGTGCCAGCAGAAATCAGGGACCCCTTGATTCACCCCTCCACTTT. Translation: CASRNQGPLDSPLHF.

This clonotype has just a few counts. J is TRBJ1-1 and V is TRBV20-1, with D maybe TRBD1 (6 bases). The V end lost 3 bases, the J end lost 3 bases, and 20 bases lay between the germline ends. Germline V gene sequence: CDR1 DFQATT, CDR2 SNEGSKA (reference sequence). CDR3 length equals 16 residues. The CDR3 here is CSASGKGGYEDTEAFF. The CDR3 DNA reads TGCAGTGCTAGTGGGAAGGGGGGGTATGAGGACACTGAAGCTTTCTTT.

The sample holds a few counts of this clonotype. V and J are TRBV20-1 and TRBJ2-5; the D gene is possibly TRBD1 (6 bases). This CDR3 is built from 16 residues. In germline, CDR1 is DFQATT, CDR2 SNEGSKA (reference sequence). The V end lost 6 bases, the J end lost 2 bases, and 22 bases lay between the germline ends. DNA of the CDR3: TGCAGTGCCAACCCCAATACCGGGACAAGACAAGAGACCCAGTACTTC. This codes for CSANPNTGTRQETQYF.

This clonotype was seen a few times. CDR3 sequence (DNA): TGTGTGACTATGTTCTCCGGATTCACGATCGGTGAGCAGTTCTTC. Its protein product is CVTMFSGFTIGEQFF. This chain uses TRBV27 with TRBJ2-1; a weak D match, TRBD2 (5 bases). The CDR3 sequence is 15 residues long. Germline values: CDR1 MNHEY, CDR2 SMNVEV (reference sequence).

Note on this clonotype: Germline is not matched at one junction end, which may reflect a read error. The chain is built from TRBV4-3 and TRBJ1-1; D is undetermined. Germline V lookup: CDR1 LGHNA, CDR2 YSLEER. The CDR3 contains 12 residues. CDR3 DNA: TGCGCCAGCAGCAAAGACAAAACTGAAGCTTTCTTT. As protein: CASSKDKTEAFF.

A remark on this clonotype: At one end the junction does not follow the germline gene, possibly because of a read error. The chain employs TRBV5-1 and TRBJ2-7, with 8 bases that match TRBD1. The last part of the DNA fits TRBJ2-5 better; the J call may be wrong. This CDR3 comprises 15 residues. Looked up from germline, CDR1 is SGHRS and CDR2 is YFSETQ. The CDR3 nucleotides are TGCGCCGGCAGCCTCTACAGGGGGGTGGAGGAGACCCAGTACTTC. This sequence encodes CAGSLYRGVEETQYF.

This clonotype was detected many times. V and J are TRBV20-1 and TRBJ1-2; perhaps TRBD1 as D (6 bases). CDR3 length equals 12 residues. The V gene's germline CDR1 is DFQATT and CDR2 SNEGSKA (reference sequence). Trimming pared 2 bases from V and 2 bases from J, leaving 6 bases between. This chain's CDR3 is CSARQGNYGYTF. CDR3 sequence (DNA): TGCAGTGCTAGACAGGGGAACTATGGCTACACCTTC.

This chain uses TRBV30 with TRBJ1-5; a weak D match, TRBD1 (6 bases). Per the germline V gene, CDR1 is GTSNPN and CDR2 is SVGIG (reference sequence). Trimming removed 1 base from V and 4 bases from J, with 14 bases in between. CDR3 size: 15 residues. The CDR3: CAWSAVGGKNQPQHF. The CDR3 DNA follows: TGTGCCTGGAGTGCGGTAGGGGGTAAGAATCAGCCCCAGCATTTT.

The chain is built from TRBV3-1 and TRBJ2-1, with 9 positions matching TRBD2. Germline V gives CDR1 LGHDT, CDR2 YNNKEL (reference sequence). This CDR3 is built from 14 residues. The V and J ends lost 4 bases and 8 bases, in that order; junction bases with no gene match: 6. The CDR3 here is CASSRSGGRDEQFF. The CDR3 DNA sequence: TGTGCCAGCAGCCGTAGCGGGGGTCGTGATGAGCAGTTCTTC.

The genes are TRBV5-5 and TRBJ2-5; 10 nucleotides match TRBD1. Germline V gene sequence: CDR1 SGHKS, CDR2 YYEKEE (reference sequence). After removal of 4 bases from V and 11 bases from J, the junction contained 11 bases not matched to a gene. There are 14 residues in the CDR3. CDR3 sequence reads: CASSKDRGRNEQYF. CDR3 bases: TGTGCCAGCAGCAAAGACAGGGGGCGGAATGAGCAGTACTTC.

This clonotype was detected a few times. The chain joins TRBV5-1 to TRBJ2-7; D gene ambiguous. There are 14 residues in the CDR3. The germline V gene encodes CDR1 SGHRS and CDR2 YFSETQ. V was cut by 5 bases and J by 3 bases, with 15 bases left in between. CDR3 amino acids: CASRAQTSNYEQYF. The CDR3 bases are TGCGCCAGCAGAGCTCAAACCTCAAACTACGAGCAGTACTTC.

This clonotype was counted a few times. The chain carries TRBV7-2 and TRBJ2-2; maybe TRBD2 (6 bases). CDR3 size: 16 residues. Germline lookup yields CDR1 SGHTA and CDR2 FQGNSA. Trimming stripped 1 base from V and 4 bases from J, with 13 bases between. The CDR3 sequence is CASSLVSRGGTGELFF. The CDR3 DNA reads TGTGCCAGCAGCTTAGTATCGCGGGGTGGCACCGGGGAGCTGTTTTTT.

CDR3 coding DNA: TGCAGTGTATACAGGGCAGGGGAGTACTTC. Its translation: CSVYRAGEYF. This chain connects TRBV20-1 to TRBJ2-7, with a weak D call TRBD1 (6 bases). V lost 7 bases and J lost 11, with 15 bases in between. This CDR3 spans 10 amino acids. Germline V gives CDR1 DFQATT, CDR2 SNEGSKA (reference sequence).

This clonotype was found a few times. The chain employs TRBV7-2 and TRBJ2-7; D unresolved. The CDR3 length is 14 residues. The germline V gene has CDR1 SGHTA and CDR2 FQGNSA. The V and J ends lost 5 bases and 1 base respectively, with 12 bases between them. CDR3 sequence reads: CASSQTTFSYEQYF. The CDR3 DNA is TGTGCCAGCAGCCAAACGACATTTTCCTACGAGCAGTACTTC. Based on the CDR3 plus reference TRBV7-2 and TRBJ2-7, the full variable domain is GAGVSQSPSNKVTEKGKDVELRCDPISGHTALYWYRQSLGQGLEFLIYFQGNSAPDKSGLPSDRFSAERTGGSVSTLTIQRTQQEDSAVYLCASSQTTFSYEQYFGPGTRLTVT.

The chain recombines TRBV7-2 with TRBJ2-2, with no clear D. In germline, CDR1 is SGHTA, CDR2 FQGNSA. Trimming took 3 bases from V and 7 from J, leaving 12 bases between them. The CDR3 sequence is 14 residues long. CDR3 bases: TGTGCCAGCAGCTTTGGACCTTATAGCGGGGAGCTGTTTTTT. This sequence encodes CASSFGPYSGELFF.

V and J are TRBV7-9 and TRBJ2-5; D ambiguous. The V end was cut by 5 bases, the J end by 1 base, with 17 bases between. Germline CDR1 is SEHNR and CDR2 is FQNEAQ (reference sequence). The CDR3 consists of 16 residues. The CDR3 DNA is TGTGCCAGCAGCCAAGGACCCCGACTGACCCAAGAGACCCAGTACTTC. This translates into CASSQGPRLTQETQYF.

The J gene is TRBJ2-2, the V gene TRBV7-9; D is unresolved. CDR3 size: 14 residues. Germline-derived CDR1 and CDR2 are SEHNR and FQNEAQ (reference sequence). The germline V and J ends were trimmed by 5 bases and 3 bases, with 10 bases remaining between them. CDR3 in amino acids: CASSLHLDTGELFF. The CDR3 DNA is TGTGCCAGCAGCCTACATTTGGACACCGGGGAGCTGTTTTTT. The full variable domain, completed using reference TRBV7-9 and TRBJ2-2, is DTGVSQNPRHKITKRGQNVTFRCDPISEHNRLYWYRQTLGQGPEFLTYFQNEAQLEKSRLLSDRFSAERPKGSFSTLEIQRTEQGDSAMYLCASSLHLDTGELFFGEGSRLTVL.

This chain joins TRBV20-1 and TRBJ2-7, with TRBD1 identical over 8 bases. CDR1 is DFQATT, CDR2 SNEGSKA, per germline (reference sequence). J was trimmed by 4 bases and V by 3 bases; bases with no gene match: 8. The CDR3 runs to 14 residues. The CDR3 here is CSASFGTGRYEQYF. CDR3 DNA: TGCAGTGCTAGTTTCGGGACAGGTAGATACGAGCAGTACTTC.

V gene TRBV24-1 combines with J gene TRBJ2-5, with TRBD1 identical over 7 bases. This CDR3 is 18 amino acids long. Looked up from germline, CDR1 is KGHDR and CDR2 is SFDVKD. V was pared by 1 base and J by 2 bases, with 12 bases of the junction left unmatched. The CDR3, as DNA: TGTGCCACCAGTGATTTAGGCCCCCCGACAGGGAGACAAGAGACCCAGTACTTC. Protein product: CATSDLGPPTGRQETQYF.

The chain joins TRBV29-1 to TRBJ2-1, with D possibly being TRBD1 (6 bases). The ends were cut back, 4 bases at V and 13 bases at J, with 23 bases in the middle. The CDR3 has 14 residues. Germline lookup yields CDR1 SQVTM and CDR2 ANQGSEA. CDR3 sequence (DNA): TGCAGCGTTGTATCCCCCGCAGGGGCAAAGACCCAGTTCTTC. Its translation is CSVVSPAGAKTQFF.

There are a few counts of this clonotype. This chain links TRBV6-5 with TRBJ1-2, with D perhaps TRBD1 (6 bases). Germline V gene lookup returns CDR1 MNHEY and CDR2 SVGAGI. The CDR3 length is 16 residues. Deletions cut 4 bases from V and 1 base from J, with 16 bases between. The CDR3 loop is CASSSRAGGLNYGYTF. Written as DNA, the CDR3 is TGTGCCAGCAGTTCACGGGCCGGGGGCCTTAACTATGGCTACACCTTC.

This clonotype was counted many times. The genes are TRBV12-3 or TRBV12-4 and TRBJ1-2; D is uncertain. This CDR3 contains 12 residues. V was shortened by 5 bases and J by 5 bases, with 9 bases between the two germline ends. The CDR3 bases are TGTGCCAGCAGTCCCCTGGGTTATGGCTACACCTTC. Encoded protein: CASSPLGYGYTF.

In its sample, this clonotype was seen a few times. The chain combines TRBV5-1 with TRBJ2-7, with 11 bases that match TRBD1. The germline V gene encodes CDR1 SGHRS and CDR2 YFSETQ. This CDR3 is 15 amino acids long. J gave up 3 bases and V 4 bases, and 6 bases lay outside the gene matches. The CDR3 loop is CASSKSGTGGYEQYF. For the CDR3, the DNA is TGCGCCAGCAGCAAATCCGGGACAGGGGGCTACGAGCAGTACTTC.

The V and J genes are TRBV7-2 and TRBJ2-7, with 10 bases aligning to TRBD1. CDR3 size: 15 residues. The junction had 14 bases not matched to a gene; V was cut back by 4 bases and J by 11 bases. CDR1 is SGHTA and CDR2 is FQGNSA in the germline V gene. CDR3 in amino acids: CASSCGQGEASREYF. In DNA, the CDR3 is TGTGCCAGCAGCTGTGGACAGGGGGAGGCTAGTCGTGAGTACTTC.

The rearrangement joins TRBV11-3 to TRBJ2-5; D call uncertain. The CDR3 loop spans 13 amino acids. Trimming took 5 bases from V and 0 from J, leaving 7 bases between them. Germline values: CDR1 SGHNT, CDR2 YENEEA. The CDR3 protein is CASSPDNQETQYF. DNA for the CDR3: TGTGCCAGCAGCCCCGACAACCAAGAGACCCAGTACTTC.

The rearrangement joins TRBV11-1 to TRBJ2-5, with 8 nucleotides matching TRBD2. This CDR3 has 15 amino acids. J lost 5 bases, V lost 2 bases, and 7 bases had no gene match. Germline assignment: CDR1 SGHAT and CDR2 FQDESV (reference sequence). CDR3 sequence (DNA): TGTGCCAGCAGCTTATTCGACGGGGGGGCGGAGACCCAGTACTTC. Amino acids: CASSLFDGGAETQYF.